These T cell receptor beta chains were read from a single sample in a study of blood T cell repertoires in COVID-19. Generated by immunoSEQ multiplex PCR, the TCRdb table keeps only in-frame clones and is missing some. The sample has a few hundred thousand clones, around nine tenths seen once; the top ten hold 1%. The sequenced sample consisted of PBMCs or T cells enriched from blood (not recorded which). The source of these receptors is a woman aged 25 to 39 who had been exposed to COVID-19. Each CDR3 is given with its conserved first and last residue. The D gene is left open where the match is weak. For some rows the clone size is stated as once, few or many, or as a class when expanded; others skip it.

D	V	size	J	DNA	CDR3
TRBD1	TRBV6-4	NA	TRBJ2-2	TGTGCCAGCAGTGACTCTCCGACAGGGTTGAACACCGGGGAGCTGTTTTTT	CASSDSPTGLNTGELFF
NA	TRBV24-1	NA	TRBJ1-2	TGTGCCACCAGTGATGAGGGAGGCTATGGCTACACCTTC	CATSDEGGYGYTF
TRBD1	TRBV30	NA	TRBJ1-6	TGTGCCTGGAGTTGGGACAGGGAAAGTTCACCCCTCCACTTT	CAWSWDRESSPLHF
NA	TRBV12-3/TRBV12-4	NA	TRBJ2-1	TGTGCCAGCAGTCCCGAGCTTAATGAGCAGTTCTTC	CASSPELNEQFF
TRBD1	TRBV27	NA	TRBJ2-7	TGTGCCAGCAGTCCCCGGACAGGGGCCAGCCTCGAGGACGAGCAGTACTTC	CASSPRTGASLEDEQYF
TRBD2	TRBV28	NA	TRBJ2-4	TGTGCCAGCAGTTCCCGGACTAGCGGGTTCGCCAAAAACATTCAGTACTTC	CASSSRTSGFAKNIQYF
NA	TRBV6-5	NA	TRBJ2-7	TGTGCCAGCAATCCGGGCTCCTACGAGCAGTACTTC	CASNPGSYEQYF
NA	TRBV18	NA	TRBJ2-7	TGTGCCAGCTCATCCCAACAGGGAAGGACATCCTACGAGCAGTACTTC	CASSSQQGRTSYEQYF
TRBD2	TRBV13	NA	TRBJ2-2	TGTGCCAGCAGCCGCTACCGTCGGACTAGCGGGAGATCGAACACCGGGGAGCTGTTTTTT	CASSRYRRTSGRSNTGELFF
TRBD2	TRBV30	NA	TRBJ2-5	TGTGCCTGGAGGAGACTAGCGGTACAAGAGACCCAGTACTTC	CAWRRLAVQETQYF
TRBD1	TRBV19	NA	TRBJ2-3	TGTGCCAGTAGTATCTCGGGACAGGGTATGCCAGATACGCAGTATTTT	CASSISGQGMPDTQYF
NA	TRBV28	NA	TRBJ2-7	TGTGCCAGCTTCCCCGGGGGCTCCTACGAGCAGTACTTC	CASFPGGSYEQYF
TRBD2	TRBV3-1/TRBV3-2	NA	TRBJ2-5	TGTGCCAGCAGCCAAGGGGCTAGCGGGAAAGGGGAGACCCAGTACTTC	CASSQGASGKGETQYF
NA	TRBV2	NA	TRBJ1-3	TGTGCCAGCAGTGATAAACGGGGGATTTCTGGAAACACCATATATTTT	CASSDKRGISGNTIYF
TRBD2	TRBV14	NA	TRBJ2-3	TGTGCCAGCAGCCCGGAGGGACTAGCGGGAGGTGGGGACTTGCGCCCCCCAGATACGCAGTATTTT	CASSPEGLAGGGDLRPPDTQYF
NA	TRBV20-1	NA	TRBJ1-6	TGCAGTGCTCCGGGGGGTTCACCCCTCCACTTT	CSAPGGSPLHF
TRBD2	TRBV20-1	once	TRBJ2-7	TGCAGTGCTAGTCCTAGCGGGAGGGCCCTACAGTACTTC	CSASPSGRALQYF
NA	TRBV12-3/TRBV12-4	NA	TRBJ2-7	TGTGCCAGCAGTTTAGTAGCCTACGAGCAGTACTTC	CASSLVAYEQYF
TRBD2	TRBV27	NA	TRBJ2-5	TGTGCCAGCAGTTTAGACCCTAGCGGGAGTGAGACCCAGTACTTC	CASSLDPSGSETQYF
TRBD2	TRBV7-9	NA	TRBJ2-7	TGTGCCAGCTCCCTCCCCGGGACTAGCTTCTACGAGCAGTACTTC	CASSLPGTSFYEQYF
NA	TRBV6-5	NA	TRBJ2-2	TGTGCCAGCAGAAGGGGGGGCACCGGGGAGCTGTTTTTT	CASRRGGTGELFF
TRBD1	TRBV5-1	NA	TRBJ2-7	TGCGCCAGCAGCTTGTCGGGACAGGGTGGTTACGAGCAGTACTTC	CASSLSGQGGYEQYF
TRBD1	TRBV5-1	NA	TRBJ2-7	TGCGCCAGCAGCTTTGGGGGACAGTACGAGCAGTACTTC	CASSFGGQYEQYF
NA	TRBV4-1	NA	TRBJ2-7	TGCGCCAGCAGCCAAGCGGACTACTTCGAGCAGTACTTC	CASSQADYFEQYF
TRBD2	TRBV5-1	NA	TRBJ2-5	TGCGCCAGCAGGGCAGCGGGAGGGCGAGGAGAGACCCAGTACTTC	CASRAAGGRGETQYF
NA	TRBV18	NA	TRBJ1-5	TGTGCCAGCTCGGGCAGGGGTGGCAATCAGCCCCAGCATTTT	CASSGRGGNQPQHF
NA	TRBV9	NA	TRBJ1-1	TGTGCCAGCAGCGCGATTACCTCGAGGACTGAAGCTTTCTTT	CASSAITSRTEAFF
NA	TRBV3-1/TRBV3-2	NA	TRBJ2-1	TGTGCCAGCAGGTCTATCAATGAGCAGTTCTTC	CASRSINEQFF
NA	TRBV6-5	NA	TRBJ1-1	TGTGCCAGCACCTGGAGGAACACTGAAGCTTTCTTT	CASTWRNTEAFF
NA	TRBV4-2	NA	TRBJ1-1	TGTGCCAGCAGAGGAGTGGACACTGAAGCTTTCTTT	CASRGVDTEAFF
TRBD1	TRBV19	NA	TRBJ1-1	TGTGCCAGTTGGGGGGCAGGGGGCCGGCACACTGAAGCTTTCTTT	CASWGAGGRHTEAFF
TRBD1	TRBV2	NA	TRBJ2-7	TGTGCCAGCACCCGACAGGGTGCCTACGAGCAGTACTTC	CASTRQGAYEQYF
TRBD1	TRBV2	once	TRBJ2-1	TGTGCCAGCACTTCCCTGACAGGGGCAACCAATGAGCAGTTCTTC	CASTSLTGATNEQFF
NA	TRBV12-3/TRBV12-4	NA	TRBJ2-1	TGTGCCAGCAGACCGGCGGAGTACAATGAGCAGTTCTTC	CASRPAEYNEQFF
NA	TRBV11-3	NA	TRBJ1-1	TGTGCCAGCAGCCTGACAGGTCCCCCCTTGAACACTGAAGCTTTCTTT	CASSLTGPPLNTEAFF
TRBD2	TRBV7-9	NA	TRBJ2-5	TGTGCCATTAGGAGACTAGCGGGGCACCAAGAGACCCAGTACTTC	CAIRRLAGHQETQYF
TRBD2	TRBV15	NA	TRBJ2-7	TGTGCCACCAGCAGAGATCGGGGGGGCTTCTACGAGCAGTACTTC	CATSRDRGGFYEQYF
TRBD2	TRBV20-1	NA	TRBJ2-3	TGCAGTGCTAGTCTAGCGGGGGGCACAGATACGCAGTATTTT	CSASLAGGTDTQYF
NA	TRBV6-6	NA	TRBJ2-7	TGTGCCAGCAGTTACCCTTATGACAGGTCCCTCTACGAGCAGTACTTC	CASSYPYDRSLYEQYF
NA	TRBV9	NA	TRBJ1-4	TGTGCCAGCAGCTCTGGGGCGCACGGTGAAAAACTGTTTTTT	CASSSGAHGEKLFF
NA	TRBV28	NA	TRBJ1-6	TGTGCCAGCATCCTTGGCCAGGCTAATTCACCCCTCCACTTT	CASILGQANSPLHF
NA	TRBV28	NA	TRBJ2-1	TGTGCCAGCAGCGGTATTTTTTCTATCAATGAGCAGTTCTTC	CASSGIFSINEQFF
TRBD2	TRBV5-1	NA	TRBJ2-3	TGCGCCAGCAGCTCGGTGCGGGAGAGGGTGCAGTATTTT	CASSSVRERVQYF
TRBD1	TRBV10-2	once	TRBJ1-1	TGCGCCACCTCAATCATCCAGGGGGCGGACACTGAAGCTTTCTTT	CATSIIQGADTEAFF
NA	TRBV18	NA	TRBJ1-2	TGTGCCAGCTCACCAGGCAGGCAAGTTAGTGGCTACACCTTC	CASSPGRQVSGYTF
TRBD1	TRBV14	NA	TRBJ2-5	TGTGCCAGCAGCCAAGGGCCGCAGGGGGAAGAGACCCAGTACTTC	CASSQGPQGEETQYF
TRBD1	TRBV7-8	NA	TRBJ1-1	TGTGCCAGCAGCTTATCCAGGGGGGACACTGAAGCTTTCTTT	CASSLSRGDTEAFF
TRBD1	TRBV19	NA	TRBJ1-5	TGTGCCAGTAGTATAGAGGACAGGGGAAGCAATCAGCCCCAGCATTTT	CASSIEDRGSNQPQHF
NA	TRBV30	once	TRBJ1-5	TGTGCCTGGAGTTTAGAGTACAATCAGCCCCAGCATTTT	CAWSLEYNQPQHF
TRBD1	TRBV18	NA	TRBJ1-3	TGTGCCAGCTCACCCTCGGACAGGGAAAACACCATATATTTT	CASSPSDRENTIYF
TRBD1	TRBV27	NA	TRBJ1-2	TGTGCCAGCAGTTTATTACTGGGACAGGGCTATGGCTACACCTTC	CASSLLLGQGYGYTF
NA	TRBV3-1/TRBV3-2	NA	TRBJ2-7	TGTGCCAGCAGCCAAGAAGGGGCGTGGCAGTACTTC	CASSQEGAWQYF